What follows are 27 T cell receptor beta chains derived from one specimen sequenced in a study of blood T cell repertoires in COVID-19. Measured with immunoSEQ multiplex PCR; TCRdb has only the in-frame clones, and not every one. Of approximately 45,000 clones in the sample, 75% to 90% were seen once. The sequenced material came from peripheral blood. The receptors derive from a human donor in a cohort sampled during active COVID-19.

V gene TRBV18 combines with J gene TRBJ2-1, with a weak D call TRBD1 (6 bases). Trimming left V 5 bases short and J 0 bases short, with 11 bases between. This CDR3 region has 15 residues. Germline CDR1 reads KGHSH; CDR2 reads LQKENI. The DNA for the CDR3 is TGTGCCAGCTCAGGACAGCGGAGCTCCTACAATGAGCAGTTCTTC. Its protein product is CASSGQRSSYNEQFF.

The V and J genes are TRBV13 and TRBJ1-5, with a possible D match to TRBD1 (5 bases). CDR1 and CDR2 (germline): PRHDT, FYEKMQ (reference sequence). V was clipped by 10 bases and J by 3 bases, with 10 bases between them. The CDR3 spans 12 residues. CDR3 loop: CAIQDNNQPQHF. The CDR3 region has the DNA TGTGCCATCCAGGACAACAATCAGCCCCAGCATTTT.

CDR3 sequence: CACQGHKQFF. CDR3 nucleotides: TGTGCCTGTCAGGGGCATAAGCAGTTCTTC. The chain recombines TRBV30 with TRBJ2-1, with a weak D call TRBD1 (6 bases). Germline values: CDR1 GTSNPN, CDR2 SVGIG (reference sequence). This CDR3 spans 10 amino acids. V gave up 6 bases and J gave up 11 bases, with 11 bases separating them.

The chain recombines TRBV6-6 with TRBJ2-1; 12 nucleotides agree with TRBD2. The trim removed 6 bases at V and 0 bases at J, leaving 12 bases unmatched. Germline V gene data show CDR1 as MNHNY and CDR2 as SVGAGI (reference sequence). This CDR3 comprises 19 residues. CDR3 sequence (DNA): TGTGCCAGCAGCTTACTAGCGGGGGGAACTACGAGCTCCTACAATGAGCAGTTCTTC. Translated: CASSLLAGGTTSSYNEQFF.

The chain joins TRBV15 to TRBJ1-5; 9 nucleotides match TRBD1. The CDR3 consists of 16 residues. Trimming took 3 bases from V and 2 from J; bases not matched to a gene: 5. Germline CDR1 reads LNHNV; CDR2 reads YYDKDF (reference sequence). This CDR3 reads CATSRGGQGGNQPQHF. The CDR3 region has the DNA TGTGCCACCAGCAGGGGGGGACAGGGAGGCAATCAGCCCCAGCATTTT.

This rearrangement joins TRBV25-1 to TRBJ1-1, with 9 bases that match TRBD1. This CDR3 is built from 13 residues. The V gene's germline CDR1 is MGHDK and CDR2 SYGVNS. Trimming cost V 5 bases and J 4 bases; bases outside gene matches: 2. Here the CDR3 DNA reads TGTGCCAGCAGTAGGACAGGGGTCACTGAAGCTTTCTTT. Encoded protein: CASSRTGVTEAFF.

This clone has a single count. V and J are TRBV10-1 and TRBJ2-7, with D perhaps matching TRBD2 (5 bases). V was pared by 0 bases and J by 0 bases, with 12 bases between. The CDR3 consists of 16 residues. Germline assignment: CDR1 WNHNN and CDR2 SYGVQD (reference sequence). The CDR3 region is CASSESTSTSSYEQYF. CDR3 DNA sequence: TGCGCCAGCAGTGAGTCGACGTCTACTAGCTCCTACGAGCAGTACTTC.

The V call is TRBV5-6, the J call TRBJ2-7; 14 bases line up with TRBD2. V dropped 2 bases and J dropped 0; count of bases not matched to a gene: 7. Per the germline V gene, CDR1 is SGHDT and CDR2 is YYEEEE. The CDR3 runs 18 residues. The CDR3 sequence: CASSLPGLAGARSYEQYF. The CDR3 region has the DNA TGTGCCAGCAGCTTACCGGGACTAGCGGGAGCCCGCTCCTACGAGCAGTACTTC.

The V call is TRBV4-1, the J call TRBJ2-5; TRBD2 might be the D (6 bases). From germline, CDR1 is MGHRA and CDR2 YSYEKL. The CDR3 is 14 amino acids. Trimming removed 3 bases from V and 5 bases from J, with 13 bases in between. CDR3 nucleotides: TGCGCCAGCAGCCACCCGGGGGATGGGGAGACCCAGTACTTC. Its translation is CASSHPGDGETQYF.

This sequence joins TRBV5-8 and TRBJ1-2, with D hard to call. V was cut by 4 bases and J by 4 bases, with 20 bases left in between. CDR1 SGHTS and CDR2 YDEGEE come from the germline V gene. This CDR3 has 16 amino acids. The CDR3 reads CASSRLGGHLFYGYTF. The CDR3, as DNA: TGTGCCAGCAGCCGTCTCGGAGGGCACCTTTTCTATGGCTACACCTTC.

The chain joins TRBV5-4 to TRBJ2-1; TRBD1 is a possible D gene (5 bases). V was cut by 2 bases and J by 8 bases, with 11 bases left in between. There are 13 residues in the CDR3. Germline values: CDR1 SGHNT, CDR2 YYREEE (reference sequence). In nucleotides, the CDR3 is TGTGCCAGCAGCTTTAAGGGGCAGCATGAGCAGTTCTTC. It specifies CASSFKGQHEQFF.

The gene calls are TRBV30 and TRBJ2-1; 9 nucleotides match TRBD2. Germline CDR1 GTSNPN, CDR2 SVGIG (reference sequence). Trimming cost V 0 bases and J 4 bases; bases outside gene matches: 7. This CDR3 spans 16 amino acids. In DNA, the CDR3 is TGTGCCTGGAGTGTAAGGGGTAGCGGGGGTTACAATGAGCAGTTCTTC. Its translation is CAWSVRGSGGYNEQFF.

This chain joins TRBV3-1 (or the pseudogene TRBV3-2) and TRBJ2-1; 7 bases map to TRBD2. Germline V gene sequence: CDR1 LGHDT, CDR2 YNNKEL (reference sequence). The CDR3 has 16 residues. V lost 0 bases and J lost 9; bases outside the gene matches: 11. CDR3 sequence reads: CASSQDAGLEGSEQFF. The CDR3 nucleotides are TGTGCCAGCAGCCAAGATGCTGGACTAGAAGGGAGTGAGCAGTTCTTC.

The rearrangement links TRBV19 to TRBJ2-1; 14 bases fit TRBD2. Germline assignment: CDR1 LNHDA and CDR2 SQIVND (reference sequence). The CDR3 contains 17 residues. J lost 7 bases, V lost 5 bases, and 10 bases had no gene match. The CDR3 nucleotides read TGTGCCAGTAGTCCCTCCTCGGGACTAGCGGGAGAAAATGAGCAGTTCTTC. Its protein product is CASSPSSGLAGENEQFF.

This chain joins TRBV11-2 and TRBJ2-7; TRBD2 matches 8 bases. In germline, CDR1 is SGHAT, CDR2 FQNNGV. The CDR3 totals 15 residues. V lost 6 bases to trimming and J lost 3 bases; unmatched junction nucleotides: 10. CDR3 bases: TGTGCCAGCAGTCCACTTAGGGGACTAGTCTACGAGCAGTACTTC. Protein product: CASSPLRGLVYEQYF.

In the case of this clone: At one end the junction does not follow the germline gene, possibly because of a read error. The J gene is TRBJ2-1, the V gene TRBV3-1 (or the pseudogene TRBV3-2); 7 nucleotides agree with TRBD2. This CDR3 is 13 amino acids long. CDR1 is LGHDT, CDR2 YNNKEL, per germline (reference sequence). The CDR3 DNA sequence: TGTGCCAGCAGCCAAGTTTCCGGACTAGGTAGGGTCTTC. Amino acids: CASSQVSGLGRVF.

Written as DNA, the CDR3 is TGTGCCAGCAGTGACTCGAGTCGTCCTAACTATGGCTACACCTTC. Protein sequence: CASSDSSRPNYGYTF. The V gene is TRBV6-4, the J gene TRBJ1-2; no definite D call. This CDR3 contains 15 residues. V was shortened by 0 bases and J by 0 bases, with 8 bases between the two germline ends. Germline CDR1 reads MRHNA; CDR2 reads SNTAGT.

The chain has TRBV5-1 and TRBJ2-4; D is possibly TRBD2 (6 bases). The V gene's germline CDR1 is SGHRS and CDR2 YFSETQ. The CDR3 spans 17 residues. V lost 4 bases to trimming and J lost 6 bases, with 23 bases between them. CDR3 nucleotide sequence: TGCGCCAGCAGCCCCCCAGCCAGCGGGTCCCAGGGAAACATTCAGTACTTC. Amino acids: CASSPPASGSQGNIQYF.

V is TRBV10-3 and J is TRBJ2-1; the match to TRBD1 covers 12 bases. The CDR3 is made up of 14 amino acids. Germline V gene lookup returns CDR1 ENHRY and CDR2 SYGVKD. V lost 6 bases, J lost 4 bases, and 1 base stayed unmatched. Here the CDR3 DNA reads TGTGCCATCAGGGGACAGGGGGCTTACAATGAGCAGTTCTTC. Amino acids: CAIRGQGAYNEQFF.

This chain links TRBV7-6 with TRBJ2-2; D may be TRBD1 (5 bases). The CDR3 totals 16 residues. V lost 0 bases and J lost 1, with 9 bases in between. Germline CDR1 SGHVS, CDR2 FNYEAQ. In DNA form, the CDR3 reads TGTGCCAGCAGCTTAGCCGCGCAGGGGAACACCGGGGAGCTGTTTTTT. Translated: CASSLAAQGNTGELFF.

The chain uses TRBV7-9 and TRBJ1-2, with D possibly TRBD1 on 6 matching bases. Germline V gene lookup returns CDR1 SEHNR and CDR2 FQNEAQ (reference sequence). The CDR3 covers 15 residues. Trimming shortened V by 1 base and J by 4 bases, and 13 bases separated the two germline ends. The CDR3 bases are TGTGCCAGCAGCTTAGATGGGACACCGGCCTATGGCTACACCTTC. Residues: CASSLDGTPAYGYTF.

This rearrangement joins TRBV5-6 to TRBJ2-7; 9 nucleotides match TRBD1. The CDR3 runs 14 residues. Germline CDR1 SGHDT, CDR2 YYEEEE. V lost 2 bases to trimming and J lost 4 bases; unmatched junction nucleotides: 4. CDR3 DNA: TGTGCCAGCAGCTTTACCGACAGGGGGTACGAGCAGTACTTC. Protein: CASSFTDRGYEQYF. The whole variable domain, remainder taken from reference TRBV5-6 and TRBJ2-7, is DAGVTQSPTHLIKTRGQQVTLRCSPKSGHDTVSWYQQALGQGPQFIFQYYEEEERQRGNFPDRFSGHQFPNYSSELNVNALLLGDSALYLCASSFTDRGYEQYFGPGTRLTVT.

V usage is TRBV29-1 and J usage is TRBJ1-2, with 8 bases aligning to TRBD1. Trimming removed 7 bases from V and 1 base from J; junction bases left unmatched: 14. The CDR3 is made up of 16 amino acids. CDR1 is SQVTM and CDR2 is ANQGSEA in the germline V gene. This CDR3 reads CSAPTSLTGDNYGYTF. As DNA, the CDR3 is TGCAGCGCACCCACGTCCCTGACAGGGGATAACTATGGCTACACCTTC.

The chain couples TRBV19 to TRBJ2-7, with D perhaps TRBD1 (6 bases). V dropped 5 bases and J dropped 4 bases, with 15 bases sitting between them. The germline gives CDR1 LNHDA, CDR2 SQIVND (reference sequence). The CDR3 totals 14 residues. In nucleotides, the CDR3 is TGTGCCAGTAGTGAAAACAGGGAGCGGTACGAGCAGTACTTC. It encodes CASSENRERYEQYF.

This clone was observed a single time. The chain couples TRBV30 to TRBJ1-5; 9 bases agree with TRBD1. Germline V CDR1 and CDR2: GTSNPN, SVGIG (reference sequence). CDR3 size: 14 residues. V lost 2 bases and J lost 5; bases outside the gene matches: 4. The DNA of the CDR3 is TGTGCCTGGAGTACCGGGACAGGGTATCAGCCCCAGCATTTT. Protein: CAWSTGTGYQPQHF. Looking up the rest from reference TRBV30 and TRBJ1-5 gives the full variable domain: SQTIHQWPATLVQPVGSPLSLECTVEGTSNPNLYWYRQAAGRGLQLLFYSVGIGQISSEVPQNLSASRPQDRQFILSSKKLLLSDSGFYLCAWSTGTGYQPQHFGDGTRLSIL.

This sequence joins TRBV15 and TRBJ2-5; D might be TRBD2 (6 bases). Germline V gene sequence: CDR1 LNHNV, CDR2 YYDKDF (reference sequence). The germline V and J ends were trimmed by 3 bases and 2 bases, with 7 bases remaining between them. This CDR3 has 13 residues. The DNA of the CDR3 is TGTGCCACCAGCAGGACTAGACAAGAGACCCAGTACTTC. Protein sequence: CATSRTRQETQYF.

The V call is TRBV18, the J call TRBJ1-2; tentative D call: TRBD1 (6 bases). The CDR3 is made up of 14 amino acids. V gave up 3 bases and J gave up 2 bases, with 10 bases separating them. Germline V gives CDR1 KGHSH, CDR2 LQKENI. The CDR3 nucleotides read TGTGCCAGCTCACCGACAGGTACGAACTATGGCTACACCTTC. Translating gives CASSPTGTNYGYTF.